The 30 T cell receptor beta chains given below trace back to one sample, sequenced in a study of blood T cells in healthy people across ages. Next came a second PCR, run for about 7 to 12 cycles, which used a sample-barcoded 5' primer along with a J-beta primer mix. TCRdb used MiXCR to reprocess the 5' RACE reads, holding one entry per CDR3 protein. The sample holds about 1.1 million distinct CDR3 sequences, roughly two fifths seen once. Sequenced input: blood. The receptors come from a young man in good health.

The chain is built from TRBV12-3 or TRBV12-4 and TRBJ2-3, with D tentatively TRBD1 (5 bases). The CDR3 runs 17 residues. V was clipped by 3 bases and J by 0 bases, with 16 bases between them. The CDR3 coding sequence is TGTGCCAGCAGTTTTGGGGCCCCAACTTCAAGCACAGATACGCAGTATTTT. It encodes CASSFGAPTSSTDTQYF.

The rearrangement joins TRBV12-3 or TRBV12-4 to TRBJ1-3, with D possibly TRBD1 on 5 matching bases. Trimming took 6 bases from V and 2 from J, leaving 14 bases between them. The CDR3 has 15 amino acids. CDR3 sequence reads: CASSTGTPTGNTIYF. The CDR3 nucleotides read TGTGCCAGCAGCACCGGGACTCCAACTGGAAACACCATATATTTT.

This clonotype was seen a few times. In DNA form, the CDR3 reads TGTGCCAGCAGCTGGGCAATCAACTATGGCTACACCTTC. Its translation: CASSWAINYGYTF. This chain uses TRBV27 with TRBJ1-2; D not certain. Germline V gives CDR1 MNHEY, CDR2 SMNVEV (reference sequence). The CDR3 loop spans 13 amino acids. V was pared by 6 bases and J by 2 bases, with 10 bases between.

This sequence joins TRBV12-3 or TRBV12-4 and TRBJ1-3; D gene uncertain. The CDR3 sequence is 18 residues long. V lost 3 bases and J lost 2, with 20 bases in between. The CDR3 protein is CASSFQDTLSFPGNTIYF. In DNA form, the CDR3 reads TGTGCCAGCAGTTTCCAAGACACCCTTAGTTTCCCTGGAAACACCATATATTTT.

With regard to this clonotype: A clone one base away is much larger, so this may be a read error. V and J are TRBV7-2 and TRBJ1-4; possible D gene TRBD1, 6 bases. CDR1 is SGHTA and CDR2 is FQGNSA in the germline V gene. The CDR3 loop spans 15 amino acids. V lost 5 bases to trimming and J lost 7 bases, with 17 bases between them. DNA for the CDR3: TGTGCCAGCAGCGCCTCGGGACAAAAGGGTGAAAAACTGTTTTTT. Protein: CASSASGQKGEKLFF.

The rearrangement links TRBV12-3 or TRBV12-4 to TRBJ1-2; TRBD1 aligns across 7 bases. The V and J ends lost 4 bases and 7 bases, in that order; junction bases with no gene match: 9. The CDR3 sequence is 14 residues long. CDR3 in DNA: TGTGCCAGCAGTTCTGGGACAGCTGGAGGTGGCTACACCTTC. Translation: CASSSGTAGGGYTF.

This clonotype was seen more than once but under ten times. V and J are TRBV18 and TRBJ2-5; perhaps TRBD2 as D (6 bases). Germline V gene sequence: CDR1 KGHSH, CDR2 LQKENI. The CDR3 totals 14 residues. Trimming removed 3 bases at V and 1 base at J, with 9 bases between. The CDR3 nucleotides are TGTGCCAGCTCACCCTGGGACTTCCAAGAGACCCAGTACTTC. Translating gives CASSPWDFQETQYF.

This clonotype came up a few times. V and J are TRBV7-9 and TRBJ1-2; D gene uncertain. There are 12 residues in the CDR3. Germline CDR1 and CDR2: SEHNR and FQNEAQ (reference sequence). Trimming shortened V by 7 bases and J by 1 base, and 7 bases separated the two germline ends. The DNA for the CDR3 is TGTGCCAGCACTCAGGTTAACTATGGCTACACCTTC. Translating gives CASTQVNYGYTF.

The chain links TRBV25-1 to TRBJ2-7; 9 bases are a match to TRBD1. The V gene's germline CDR1 is MGHDK and CDR2 SYGVNS. The CDR3 runs to 14 residues. The V and J ends lost 2 bases and 7 bases, in that order; junction bases with no gene match: 6. The CDR3 region is CASSEPDRGNEQYF. DNA for the CDR3: TGTGCCAGCAGTGAACCAGACAGGGGGAATGAGCAGTACTTC.

The rearrangement uses TRBV30 and TRBJ2-7; 7 positions match TRBD1. CDR1 GTSNPN and CDR2 SVGIG come from the germline V gene (reference sequence). The CDR3 sequence is 16 residues long. The V and J ends lost 2 bases and 0 bases, in that order; junction bases with no gene match: 10. Written as DNA, the CDR3 is TGTGCCTGGAGTACTCCTTCCGGGGACAGCTCCTACGAGCAGTACTTC. This translates into CAWSTPSGDSSYEQYF.

The rearrangement joins TRBV2 to TRBJ2-7, with TRBD1 matching 11 bases. The J call may not be correct, given that the DNA end is closer to TRBJ2-5. The length of the CDR3 is 14 residues. Germline V gives CDR1 SNHLY, CDR2 FYNNEI. The CDR3 sequence: CASSQDRGPETQYF. The CDR3 nucleotides are TGTGCCAGCAGTCAGGACAGGGGGCCTGAGACCCAGTACTTC.

The V and J genes are TRBV4-3 and TRBJ2-7; 9 nucleotides agree with TRBD2. The CDR3 runs 15 residues. CDR1 and CDR2 (germline): LGHNA, YSLEER. The V segment lost 3 bases and the J segment 7 bases; nucleotides outside the gene matches: 10. CDR3 residues: CASSQVLGTSNEQYF. The DNA for the CDR3 is TGCGCCAGCAGCCAGGTACTAGGGACTAGCAATGAGCAGTACTTC.

For this clonotype: The DNA is left out, because the CDR3 cannot be placed on it with certainty; the CDR3 is given as TCRdb lists it. The chain couples TRBV4-3 to TRBJ2-5; the D call of TRBD1 is as the table states it, not checked on the DNA. Per the germline V gene, CDR1 is LGHNA and CDR2 is YSLEER. Termini included, the CDR3 measures 15 amino acids. The CDR3 region is CAGSQVGLGAYERYF.

This clonotype was counted at least ten times. The CDR3 protein is CASSTGQGSTDTQYF. The DNA for the CDR3 is TGTGCCAGCAGCACCGGACAGGGAAGCACAGATACGCAGTATTTT. J is TRBJ2-3 and V is TRBV7-3; TRBD1 aligns across 8 bases. The CDR3 contains 15 residues. The V and J ends lost 5 bases and 0 bases, in that order; junction bases with no gene match: 4. Germline assignment: CDR1 SGHTA and CDR2 FQGTGA.

The chain recombines TRBV14 with TRBJ2-3; 7 bases align to TRBD2. V was pared by 4 bases and J by 2 bases, with 6 bases of the junction left unmatched. CDR1 is SGHDN, CDR2 FVKESK, per germline. There are 15 residues in the CDR3. This chain's CDR3 is CASSLTGLITDTQYF. The CDR3 bases are TGTGCCAGCAGCCTAACGGGACTAATCACAGATACGCAGTATTTT.

In this sample, this clonotype turned up many times. The chain employs TRBV29-1 and TRBJ2-3; D is undetermined. This CDR3 spans 16 amino acids. V gave up 4 bases and J gave up 3 bases, with 20 bases separating them. Per the germline V gene, CDR1 is SQVTM and CDR2 is ANQGSEA. CDR3 in DNA: TGCAGCGTTGGACCCCCGAGAAGCTATCTAACAGATACGCAGTATTTT. Translated: CSVGPPRSYLTDTQYF.

V and J are TRBV5-6 and TRBJ1-6, with D possibly TRBD1 on 5 matching bases. Germline V lookup: CDR1 SGHDT, CDR2 YYEEEE. V lost 1 base and J 2 bases, leaving 10 bases between the germline ends. The CDR3 runs to 16 residues. CDR3 residues: CASSLNGRAYNSPLHF. For the CDR3, the DNA is TGTGCCAGCAGCTTGAATGGCAGGGCCTATAATTCACCCCTCCACTTT. Using reference TRBV5-6 and TRBJ1-6 for the parts outside the CDR3, the full variable domain is DAGVTQSPTHLIKTRGQQVTLRCSPKSGHDTVSWYQQALGQGPQFIFQYYEEEERQRGNFPDRFSGHQFPNYSSELNVNALLLGDSALYLCASSLNGRAYNSPLHFGNGTRLTVT.

A few counts support this clonotype. V and J are TRBV20-1 and TRBJ1-1; a weak D match, TRBD1 (6 bases). The CDR3 loop spans 14 amino acids. V was shortened by 3 bases and J by 7 bases, with 18 bases between the two germline ends. Germline-derived CDR1 and CDR2 are DFQATT and SNEGSKA (reference sequence). The chain's CDR3 is CSARATGRLNEAFF. The CDR3 bases are TGCAGTGCTAGGGCGACAGGCCGTCTTAATGAAGCTTTCTTT.

The rearrangement uses TRBV7-2 and TRBJ2-5, with 13 bases matching TRBD2. From germline, CDR1 is SGHTA and CDR2 FQGNSA. The CDR3 consists of 15 residues. Trimming at V came to 5 bases and at J to 5 bases, leaving 5 bases not matched to a gene. The CDR3 loop reads CASSKLAGGSETQYF. The CDR3 DNA follows: TGTGCCAGCAGCAAACTAGCGGGAGGGTCCGAGACCCAGTACTTC.

The chain combines TRBV12-3 or TRBV12-4 with TRBJ1-5; a possible D gene is TRBD1 (6 bases). The V end lost 7 bases, the J end lost 7 bases, and 14 bases lay between the germline ends. CDR3 length: 13 amino acids. The CDR3 loop is CASTYREGQPQHF. The CDR3 nucleotides are TGTGCCAGCACCTACAGGGAAGGACAGCCCCAGCATTTT.

This clonotype has only a few counts. CDR3 in amino acids: CSVEGRVFQGGETQYF. CDR3 in DNA: TGCAGCGTTGAAGGAAGGGTCTTTCAGGGGGGAGAGACCCAGTACTTC. The chain links TRBV29-1 to TRBJ2-4; TRBD1 is a possible D gene (7 bases). Judging by the DNA end, TRBJ2-5 fits better; the J call may be wrong. This CDR3 comprises 16 residues. Per germline, CDR1 SQVTM and CDR2 ANQGSEA.

J is TRBJ1-4 and V is TRBV25-1; TRBD1 aligns across 7 bases. The V segment lost 3 bases and the J segment 8 bases; nucleotides outside the gene matches: 12. Germline V gives CDR1 MGHDK, CDR2 SYGVNS. CDR3 length equals 16 residues. CDR3 sequence (DNA): TGTGCCAGCAGTGATTTAATGTTGGCAGGGGGAGAAAAACTGTTTTTT. Translating gives CASSDLMLAGGEKLFF.

This clonotype was recorded a few times. The V call is TRBV7-9, the J call TRBJ2-3; 8 nucleotides match TRBD1. This CDR3 has 17 residues. Losses at the gene ends were 5 bases for V and 3 bases for J; bases not matched to a gene: 13. Germline CDR1 is SEHNR and CDR2 is FQNEAQ (reference sequence). The CDR3 bases are TGTGCCAGCAGCGAAACGACAGGGGTTGTGGGAACAGATACGCAGTATTTT. Translation: CASSETTGVVGTDTQYF.

This clonotype was detected only a few times. The chain is built from TRBV15 and TRBJ2-3, with 7 bases lining up with TRBD2. The CDR3 is 14 residues long. From germline, CDR1 is LNHNV and CDR2 YYDKDF (reference sequence). Trimming took 9 bases from V and 3 from J; bases not matched to a gene: 9. CDR3 in DNA: TGTGCCACTCAACGGGGGGACCTTACAGATACGCAGTATTTT. Residues: CATQRGDLTDTQYF.

The rearrangement links TRBV20-1 to TRBJ1-3, with D unresolved. The CDR3 extends over 13 amino acids. CDR1 DFQATT and CDR2 SNEGSKA come from the germline V gene (reference sequence). V was trimmed by 6 bases and J by 0 bases, leaving 9 bases between them. CDR3 protein: CSAPDSSGNTIYF. For the CDR3, the DNA is TGCAGTGCCCCCGATAGCTCTGGAAACACCATATATTTT.

In this sample, this clonotype turned up a few times. J is TRBJ1-1 and V is TRBV7-2; D not certain. The V gene's germline CDR1 is SGHTA and CDR2 FQGNSA. V dropped 6 bases and J dropped 0 bases, with 8 bases sitting between them. The CDR3 is 13 residues long. CDR3 protein: CASRPGMNTEAFF. In nucleotides, the CDR3 is TGTGCCAGCAGGCCGGGGATGAACACTGAAGCTTTCTTT.

The chain combines TRBV12-3 or TRBV12-4 with TRBJ1-1; 9 nucleotides line up with TRBD1. After removal of 0 bases from V and 0 bases from J, the junction contained 5 bases not matched to a gene. The CDR3 covers 17 residues. The CDR3 spells CASSLAWGQGLNTEAFF. In DNA, the CDR3 is TGTGCCAGCAGTTTAGCCTGGGGACAGGGCTTGAACACTGAAGCTTTCTTT.

V gene TRBV5-1 combines with J gene TRBJ2-7; D is perhaps TRBD1 (6 bases). This CDR3 comprises 14 residues. In germline, CDR1 is SGHRS, CDR2 YFSETQ. V lost 7 bases and J lost 3, with 17 bases in between. Here the CDR3 reads CASSITGTGYEQYF. Here the CDR3 DNA reads TGCGCCAGCTCGATAACAGGGACGGGCTACGAGCAGTACTTC.

J is TRBJ2-4 and V is TRBV5-6; D might be TRBD1 (5 bases). The CDR3 has 15 amino acids. The V end lost 2 bases, the J end lost 2 bases, and 11 bases lay between the germline ends. Looked up from germline, CDR1 is SGHDT and CDR2 is YYEEEE. CDR3 sequence: CASSFPGSSKNIQYF. Here the CDR3 DNA reads TGTGCCAGCAGCTTCCCAGGGTCTTCCAAAAACATTCAGTACTTC.

There are a few counts of this clonotype. This chain links TRBV7-2 with TRBJ2-5, with TRBD2 matching over 7 bases. The CDR3 contains 13 residues. Unmatched junction bases numbered 7, after V lost 7 bases and J lost 5 bases. The germline V gene has CDR1 SGHTA and CDR2 FQGNSA. DNA for the CDR3: TGTGCCAGCAAATTCCGGGGGGAGGAGACCCAGTACTTC. Protein sequence: CASKFRGEETQYF.